These 19 T cell receptor beta chains came from one sample sequenced in a study of blood T cells in healthy people across ages. A second roughly 6 to 12 cycle PCR used barcoded and J-beta primers. TCRdb reprocessed the 5' RACE reads with MiXCR, giving one entry per CDR3 protein. Of around 990,000 distinct CDR3 sequences listed, approximately 26% are singletons. A further study also used this sample, focusing on T cells of mothers and their children.

The sample comprised blood. These receptors were obtained from a girl aged 2 to 10 in good health.

This clonotype was seen a handful of times. The chain uses TRBV4-3 and TRBJ2-3; D is ambiguous. V lost 0 bases and J lost 4, with 8 bases in between. From germline, CDR1 is LGHNA and CDR2 YSLEER. CDR3 length: 14 residues. The CDR3 coding sequence is TGCGCCAGCAGCCAAGATGGAATACCAGATACGCAGTATTTT. This sequence encodes CASSQDGIPDTQYF.

To note about this clonotype: Since no conserved phenylalanine or tryptophan closes the CDR3, a read error is the likely cause. The V gene is TRBV4-2, the J gene TRBJ2-1, with D perhaps assigned TRBD1 or TRBD2 (5 bases each). This CDR3 contains 15 residues. The V and J ends lost 4 bases and 3 bases respectively, with 13 bases between them. Germline V lookup: CDR1 LGHNA, CDR2 YNFKEQ. CDR3 nucleotides: TGTGCCAGCAGCCGCCAACGGGGCAGCTACAATGAGCAGTTCCTC. It encodes CASSRQRGSYNEQFL.

CDR3 residues: CASSSQVEPDQPQHF. Here the CDR3 DNA reads TGTGCCAGCAGTTCCCAAGTTGAGCCGGATCAGCCCCAGCATTTT. The chain recombines TRBV6-2 or TRBV6-3 with TRBJ1-5, with D uncertain. V was pared by 4 bases and J by 5 bases, with 15 bases between. The CDR3 extends over 15 amino acids. Germline V lookup: CDR1 MNHEY, CDR2 SVGEGT.

The CDR3 region has the DNA TGCAGTGCTAGAGATATACGGGGACAAGAGACCCAGTACTTC. Residues: CSARDIRGQETQYF. The chain couples TRBV20-1 to TRBJ2-5, with a weak D call TRBD2 (5 bases). Germline V gene sequence: CDR1 DFQATT, CDR2 SNEGSKA (reference sequence). The CDR3 totals 14 residues. V lost 0 bases and J 2 bases, leaving 10 bases between the germline ends.

In its sample, this clonotype was seen a few times. V and J are TRBV29-1 and TRBJ2-1, with a tentative D call TRBD2 (6 bases). The CDR3 length is 14 residues. V gave up 5 bases and J gave up 0 bases, with 11 bases separating them. Germline V CDR1 and CDR2: SQVTM, ANQGSEA. CDR3 bases: TGCAGCGTTCTAGGGAGGCCCTCCTACAATGAGCAGTTCTTC. Its translation is CSVLGRPSYNEQFF.

V gene TRBV6-5 combines with J gene TRBJ2-2; 8 bases fit TRBD1. CDR3 length equals 14 residues. In germline, CDR1 is MNHEY, CDR2 SVGAGI. V trimming: 6 bases; J trimming: 6 bases; junction bases outside the gene matches: 6. Here the CDR3 reads CASSRQGTAGELFF. CDR3 nucleotide sequence: TGTGCCAGCAGCCGACAGGGGACCGCCGGGGAGCTGTTTTTT.

This clonotype has only a few counts. The gene calls are TRBV10-3 and TRBJ2-1; 8 positions agree with TRBD2. The V segment lost 8 bases and the J segment 10 bases; nucleotides outside the gene matches: 7. The germline V gene has CDR1 ENHRY and CDR2 SYGVKD. The CDR3 spans 12 residues. CDR3 DNA: TGTGCCATCGCAAGCGGGAGTTGGGAGCAGTTCTTC. Its protein product is CAIASGSWEQFF.

There are a few counts of this clonotype. The J gene is TRBJ1-2, the V gene TRBV12-3 or TRBV12-4, with TRBD1 matching 7 bases. The V gene end was trimmed by 3 bases and the J gene end by 8 bases; junction bases not matched to a gene: 3. The length of the CDR3 is 12 residues. The CDR3 reads CASSLTGIGYTF. The CDR3 nucleotides read TGTGCCAGCAGTTTGACAGGGATCGGCTACACCTTC.

Turning to this clonotype: Germline is not matched at one junction end, which may reflect a read error. V is TRBV6-6 and J is TRBJ2-5; TRBD2 might be the D (6 bases). Near its end, the DNA agrees better with TRBJ2-7, so the J call may be wrong. Germline-derived CDR1 and CDR2 are MNHNY and SVGAGI (reference sequence). CDR3 length: 15 amino acids. The CDR3 loop is CAGSYAGSPQYEQYF. DNA for the CDR3: TGTGCCGGCAGTTACGCGGGATCCCCACAGTACGAGCAGTACTTC.

V is TRBV4-2 and J is TRBJ2-1, with D uncertain. The J call may be in error: the DNA end matches TRBJ2-7 better. The CDR3 runs 14 residues. Germline V CDR1 and CDR2: LGHNA, YNFKEQ. The DNA of the CDR3 is TGTGCCAGCAGCCAAGAGTATAAGCCGTACGAGCAGTACTTC. This translates into CASSQEYKPYEQYF.

The rearrangement joins TRBV4-2 to TRBJ1-5; 7 positions agree with TRBD1. V lost 3 bases to trimming and J lost 6 bases; unmatched junction nucleotides: 17. CDR3 length equals 18 residues. CDR1 and CDR2 (germline): LGHNA, YNFKEQ. CDR3: CASSQVAIGGGESQPQHF. The CDR3 bases are TGTGCCAGCAGCCAGGTGGCAATAGGGGGCGGGGAATCTCAGCCCCAGCATTTT.

This clonotype was recorded a few times. This chain uses TRBV7-9 with TRBJ1-5; the match to TRBD1 covers 7 bases. The length of the CDR3 is 18 residues. Germline CDR1 reads SEHNR; CDR2 reads FQNEAQ (reference sequence). V lost 1 base, J lost 4 bases, and 13 bases stayed unmatched. CDR3 region: CASSLGIPGTVFNQPQHF. CDR3 nucleotide sequence: TGTGCCAGCAGCTTAGGGATACCAGGGACAGTTTTTAATCAGCCCCAGCATTTT.

The CDR3 loop is CASSPPGGGDTQPQHF. The CDR3 DNA is TGTGCCAGCAGCCCCCCGGGGGGAGGAGATACTCAGCCCCAGCATTTT. The chain uses TRBV7-2 and TRBJ1-5; D may be TRBD1 (5 bases). V gave up 5 bases and J gave up 6 bases, with 20 bases separating them. In germline, CDR1 is SGHTA, CDR2 FQGNSA. CDR3 length: 16 residues.

This clonotype came up a few times. The chain has TRBV28 and TRBJ1-2; D possibly corresponds to TRBD1 (5 bases). The CDR3 is 15 residues long. Per the germline V gene, CDR1 is MDHEN and CDR2 is SYDVKM. V lost 3 bases to trimming and J lost 2 bases, with 13 bases between them. The CDR3 sequence is CASSLRPDRNYGYTF. The CDR3 DNA reads as TGTGCCAGCAGTTTGCGGCCTGACAGAAACTATGGCTACACCTTC.

This clonotype was seen more than once but under ten times. Germline is not matched at one junction end, which may reflect a read error. CDR3 protein: CACSQGAEEQYF. CDR3 DNA: TGTGCCTGCAGCCAGGGGGCGGAAGAGCAGTACTTC. The chain links TRBV7-9 to TRBJ2-7; TRBD1 matches at 8 bases. Per germline, CDR1 SEHNR and CDR2 FQNEAQ (reference sequence). This CDR3 has 12 residues.

The chain has TRBV7-9 and TRBJ2-7; 11 bases line up with TRBD2. After removal of 2 bases from V and 2 bases from J, the junction contained 5 bases not matched to a gene. This CDR3 comprises 16 residues. CDR1 SEHNR and CDR2 FQNEAQ come from the germline V gene (reference sequence). Written as DNA, the CDR3 is TGTGCCAGCAGCTTAAGTTTGGGACTAGCGGCCTACGAGCAGTACTTC. Its protein is CASSLSLGLAAYEQYF.

The chain joins TRBV27 to TRBJ2-5; TRBD2 matches at 9 bases. With the DNA end fitting TRBJ2-1 better, the J assignment may be wrong. The CDR3 spans 13 residues. Germline V CDR1 and CDR2: MNHEY, SMNVEV (reference sequence). This chain's CDR3 is CASSTSGPNEQFF. The CDR3 DNA sequence: TGTGCCAGCAGTACTAGCGGGCCGAATGAGCAGTTCTTC.

This sequence joins TRBV6-6 and TRBJ1-5; tentatively, D is TRBD1 (5 bases). The CDR3 covers 15 residues. Germline V CDR1 and CDR2: MNHNY, SVGAGI (reference sequence). V lost 11 bases, J lost 7 bases, and 24 bases lay in between. The CDR3: CAGIPKGGAGQPQHF. DNA for the CDR3: TGTGCCGGCATCCCCAAGGGAGGGGCAGGGCAGCCCCAGCATTTT.

This clonotype occurred a few times. The chain uses TRBV5-1 and TRBJ2-1, with D possibly being TRBD2 (6 bases). Trimming left V 2 bases short and J 5 bases short, with 11 bases between. The CDR3 loop spans 14 amino acids. Germline CDR1 and CDR2: SGHRS and YFSETQ. The CDR3 sequence: CASSFERANNEQFF. The CDR3 DNA reads TGCGCCAGCAGCTTCGAGCGGGCGAACAATGAGCAGTTCTTC.